The source of this TCR beta chain is a study of blood T cell repertoires in COVID-19. Study details: Collection of acute and convalescent COVID-19 samples took place in the United States, Italy and Spain. T cells, B-cell-depleted T cells, or PBMCs supplied cDNA or gDNA.

Authors' data handling: Estimation of nucleated cell counts relied on the amplification of reference gene primers. This table comes from immunoSEQ multiplex PCR, and its TCRdb copy is limited to in-frame clones, with some not included. D and trimming were read from the DNA, whereas the V and J calls and clone size are those reported in that table. The table records 110,000 or so clones, about 87% of them present only once. CDR1 is SGHTA, CDR2 FQGNSA, per germline. The CDR3 covers 15 residues. V shed 1 base and J 5 bases; nucleotides not matched to a gene: 2. This rearrangement joins TRBV7-2 to TRBJ2-1; 10 positions match TRBD2. The sequencing input was peripheral blood. The receptor was isolated from a human donor in a cohort sampled during active COVID-19. CDR3 nucleotide sequence: TGTGCCAGCAGCTTAGGTCTAGCGGGGGACAATGAGCAGTTCTTC. This translates into CASSLGLAGDNEQFF.